This paragraph covers one T cell receptor beta chain sequence. Antigen unknown. The junction departs from germline at one end; a sequencing error may be responsible. The sample is drawn from a study of cytomegalovirus exposure and HLA in healthy donors. About the research overall: Genotyping of more than 300 donors showed that 80% to 85% belonged to the Caucasian-associated ancestry cluster. Notes on the study in general: Investigators reported 150 to 200 TCR beta chains as tied to cytomegalovirus.

60 Vbeta and 13 Jbeta primers were used in PCR. Only in-frame clones appear in the TCRdb table, and some are missing; sequencing was by immunoSEQ multiplex PCR. The sample gives roughly 150,000 clones, approximately 83% of which show up once; 3% to 3.5% is in the top ten. This CDR3 spans 15 amino acids. The V gene's germline CDR1 is SEHNR and CDR2 FQNEAQ (reference sequence). Sequenced input: PBMCs. The TCR was taken from a male donor in good health and CMV-seronegative. The chain is built from TRBV7-9 and TRBJ1-4; 7 bases fit TRBD1. The CDR3 region has the DNA TGTTCCAGCAGCCATCCCGACAGGGAAAGGGAAAAACTGTTTTTT. This codes for CSSSHPDREREKLFF.